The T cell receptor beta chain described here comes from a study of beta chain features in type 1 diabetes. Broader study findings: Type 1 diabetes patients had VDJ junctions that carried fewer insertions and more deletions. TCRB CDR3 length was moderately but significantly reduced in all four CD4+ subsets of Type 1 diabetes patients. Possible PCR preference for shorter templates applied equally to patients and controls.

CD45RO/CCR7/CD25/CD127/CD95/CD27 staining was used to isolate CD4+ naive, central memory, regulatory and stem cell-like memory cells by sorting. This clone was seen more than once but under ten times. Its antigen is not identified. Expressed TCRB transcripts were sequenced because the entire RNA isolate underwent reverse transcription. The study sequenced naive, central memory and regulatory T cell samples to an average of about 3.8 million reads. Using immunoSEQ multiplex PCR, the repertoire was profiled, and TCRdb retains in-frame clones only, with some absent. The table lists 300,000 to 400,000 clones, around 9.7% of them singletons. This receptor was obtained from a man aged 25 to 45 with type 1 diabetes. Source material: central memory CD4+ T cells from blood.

This chain's CDR3 is CASSFGGGAETQYF. CDR3 DNA sequence: TGCGCCAGCAGCTTCGGCGGGGGGGCCGAGACCCAGTACTTC. The chain combines TRBV5-1 with TRBJ2-5; 9 bases line up with TRBD2. Germline CDR1 SGHRS, CDR2 YFSETQ. The CDR3 has 14 residues. The ends lost 2 bases at V and 5 bases at J; junction bases unmatched: 4.